This TCR beta chain was retrieved from a study of response to subunit inactivated influenza vaccine (dated by TCRdb to between 2017 and 2018). For the wider study: The study used deep quantitative T cell receptor repertoire profiling to track responses to a trivalent subunit inactivated influenza vaccine. Overall study results and their limits: The authors suggested that each seasonal influenza vaccination may recruit only a limited number of new T cells.

The library was produced with RT-PCR. TCRdb names Illumina HiSeq 2500 as the instrument used. Using fastp at Q25 and MiXCR, TCRdb reprocessed the public reads and kept productive beta chains. Every distinct CDR3 protein forms one entry, paired with its most common genes and DNA. This sample holds about 540,000 distinct CDR3 sequences; under 30% were observed only once. Clones ranked in the top ten supply 2.5% to 3.5% of the sample. This clonotype has more than one count but fewer than ten. There is no known antigen for this receptor. Per-base qualities were not stored, and no clone one base away is much larger. The same data also contributed to another study, on T cells expressing NK-cell markers. As noted in the second study: TCR beta cDNA libraries were prepared using 5'RACE template switching, which introduced a universal primer site and unique molecular identifiers. In sorted CD3+CD56+NKG2C+, CD3+CD56+NKG2C- and CD3+CD56-NKG2C+ T-cell subsets from roughly 8 donors, TCR beta-chain repertoires were profiled. Of the eight sequenced donors, seven were found to be HCMV-seropositive and one was found to be HCMV-seronegative. To restrict sorting to alphabetaTCR-expressing T cells, an anti-gammadeltaTCR antibody was added in several experiments. In over five donors, the dominant CD3+CD56+NKG2C+ clonotypes were among the top 10 CD8+ clonotypes and accounted for roughly 1.0-7.5% of CD8+ T cells. Those dominant clonotypes were again the most abundant among CD3+CD56-NKG2C+ cells in a few donors, at roughly 28.3-60.1%. It remained unclear whether the expanded NKG2C-expressing T cell clones were specific for HCMV antigens. All eight donors whose samples were sequenced were randomly selected healthy volunteers, three of them men and five women. To determine HCMV serostatus, a commercial ELISA kit was used to detect HCMV-specific IgG in serum. Ficoll density gradient centrifugation was used to isolate peripheral blood mononuclear cells from blood. Using Miltenyi isolation kits, CD4+ and CD8+ T cells were isolated from PBMC through magnetic immunoseparation. Priming for cDNA synthesis came from the TCR beta constant segment, and two successive PCR amplification steps followed. Sequencing of the libraries produced 2 x 150 bp reads on Illumina HiSeq 2000/2500, MiSeq or NextSeq. Reads were demultiplexed and grouped by UMI with MIGEC, and clonotypes were assembled and quantified with MiTCR. Only TCR cDNA sequences supported by at least two reads were kept to exclude erroneous sequences. Downstream repertoire analysis used the tcR package, and clonotypes were matched across fractions by CDR3 nucleotide sequence plus V segment. VDJmatch was used to annotate antigen specificity against VDJdb, with one amino acid substitution allowed in CDR3.

The material was CD4+ T cells sorted from PBMCs, obtained 11 to 12 days after vaccination. The receptor's source is a man aged 50-60 years who received an inactivated influenza vaccine. Donor details come from another sample of the same person, matched by shared clones.

Read as DNA, the sequence is TGTGCCAGCAGTTTAGGGGTTGGGGATCTCTCTGGGGCCAACGTCCTGACTTTC. It translates to CASSLGVGDLSGANVLTF. The V and J segments used are TRBV12-3 or TRBV12-4 and TRBJ2-6; the D gene is not confidently resolved. At the junction V is shortened by 1 base and J by 0 bases, with 13 bases in between. The CDR3 starts with the cysteine, ends with the phenylalanine, and has 18 residues. CDR3 DNA is the only sequence kept; it has 54 bases, read in frame from the first base.